This paragraph reports one T cell receptor (beta chain). Its antigen is undetermined. TCRdb's copy holds only in-frame clones and misses some; the assay was immunoSEQ multiplex PCR. Among 100,000 or so clones listed, more than 75% were seen once. The data stem from a study of T cell responses to AZD1222 COVID-19 vaccine. The study, taken as a whole, reports: Spike-specific TCR breadth and depth rose after two AZD1222 doses. There were repertoire samples only from the period after the peak T cell response. Nearly half of spike-specific TCRs reportedly go after variant regions that carry no mutations.

Germline loops: CDR1 MNHEY, CDR2 SVGAGI. The V end was cut by 8 bases, the J end by 6 bases, with 14 bases between. CDR3 length equals 13 residues. The clonotype originates from an adult who received the AZD1222 COVID-19 vaccine. The material sequenced was peripheral blood, taken 28 days after the second AZD1222 dose. This chain joins TRBV6-5 and TRBJ1-5; tentatively, D is TRBD1 (6 bases). As DNA, the CDR3 is TGTGCCAGCGCCGGGGGGCGCGGTCAGCCCCAGCATTTT. Residues: CASAGGRGQPQHF.